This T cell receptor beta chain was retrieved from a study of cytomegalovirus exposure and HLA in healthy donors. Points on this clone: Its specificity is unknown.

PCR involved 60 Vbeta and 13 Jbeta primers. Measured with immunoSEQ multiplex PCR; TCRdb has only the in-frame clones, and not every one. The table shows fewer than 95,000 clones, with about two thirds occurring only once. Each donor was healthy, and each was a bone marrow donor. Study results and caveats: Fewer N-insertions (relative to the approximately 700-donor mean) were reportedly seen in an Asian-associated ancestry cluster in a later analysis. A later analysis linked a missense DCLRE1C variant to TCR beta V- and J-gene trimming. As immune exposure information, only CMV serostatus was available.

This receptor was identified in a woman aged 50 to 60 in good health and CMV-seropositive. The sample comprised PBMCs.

CDR3 DNA: TGCAGCGTTGCTCGACAGGGGGCCATCGACTATGGCTACACCTTC. It codes for CSVARQGAIDYGYTF. This chain connects TRBV29-1 to TRBJ1-2; 10 bases fit TRBD1. This CDR3 has 15 amino acids. V trimming: 4 bases; J trimming: 3 bases; junction bases outside the gene matches: 8. Looked up from germline, CDR1 is SQVTM and CDR2 is ANQGSEA.